What follows are 27 T cell receptor beta chains derived from one specimen sequenced in a study of T cells in narcolepsy. Produced via immunoSEQ multiplex PCR; TCRdb's table is partial and in-frame only. Among 34,000 or so clones, roughly 79% were seen once, and the ten largest hold roughly 4%. The sequenced material came from memory (CD45RA-) CD4+ T cells from blood. The receptors come from a human donor in good health.

The rearrangement links TRBV30 to TRBJ2-3; D is unresolved. Trimming left V 1 base short and J 0 bases short, with 11 bases between. The germline V gene has CDR1 GTSNPN and CDR2 SVGIG (reference sequence). The CDR3 totals 15 residues. The CDR3: CAWSDPGQSTDTQYF. The CDR3 DNA reads as TGTGCCTGGAGTGACCCAGGCCAGAGCACAGATACGCAGTATTTT.

This clone was counted between two and nine times. The V and J genes are TRBV7-9 and TRBJ1-1; no clear D. Trimming left V 4 bases short and J 10 bases short, with 13 bases between. CDR3 length: 12 residues. CDR1 and CDR2 from the germline V gene are SEHNR and FQNEAQ (reference sequence). CDR3 protein: CASSYLQVTAFF. CDR3 in DNA: TGTGCCAGCAGCTATCTCCAGGTTACAGCTTTCTTT.

J is TRBJ2-1 and V is TRBV21-1; TRBD2, the table's D call, lacks a check against the DNA. TRBV21-1 is a recognized pseudogene. The CDR3 spans 18 residues. The CDR3 protein is CASSKDHRLAGGRNEQFF. CDR3 bases: TGTGCCAGCAGCAAAGACCACCGTCTAGCGGGAGGGCGCAATGAGCAGTTCTTC.

The chain joins TRBV5-1 to TRBJ2-4; D is possibly TRBD2 (7 bases). The CDR3 length is 15 residues. Per germline, CDR1 SGHRS and CDR2 YFSETQ. Trimming stripped 8 bases from V and 0 bases from J, with 15 bases between. CDR3 region: CASRPGGLAKNIQYF. The CDR3 DNA is TGCGCCAGTCGACCGGGGGGCTTAGCCAAAAACATTCAGTACTTC.

This clone was observed a single time. The chain uses TRBV14 and TRBJ2-3, with 8 bases matching TRBD1. With V trimmed by 1 base and J by 7 bases, 19 bases remained unmatched. CDR1 is SGHDN, CDR2 FVKESK, per germline. The length of the CDR3 is 19 residues. The CDR3 sequence: CASSQVSWGQGAGENTQYF. The DNA for the CDR3 is TGTGCCAGCAGCCAAGTTTCCTGGGGCCAGGGGGCTGGAGAAAATACGCAGTATTTT.

Concerning this clone: This same CDR3 is encoded by further DNA sequences in the sample. This rearrangement joins TRBV19 to TRBJ1-3; tentative D call: TRBD1 (6 bases). The germline V and J ends were trimmed by 6 bases and 0 bases, with 12 bases remaining between them. CDR3 length: 15 amino acids. The germline V gene has CDR1 LNHDA and CDR2 SQIVND (reference sequence). The CDR3 loop reads CASRPDRISGNTIYF. The CDR3 bases are TGTGCCAGTAGGCCGGACAGAATCTCTGGAAACACCATATATTTT.

This clone was recorded once. This chain joins TRBV19 and TRBJ2-2; 10 bases match TRBD2. The CDR3 runs to 17 residues. Germline V gene data show CDR1 as LNHDA and CDR2 as SQIVND (reference sequence). J was trimmed by 3 bases and V by 7 bases; bases with no gene match: 11. CDR3 sequence (DNA): TGTGCCAGTAAGGCTTTGGCTAGCGGGAGACACACCGGGGAGCTGTTTTTT. Translation gives CASKALASGRHTGELFF. Full variable domain (rest looked up from reference TRBV19 and TRBJ2-2): DGGITQSPKYLFRKEGQNVTLSCEQNLNHDAMYWYRQDPGQGLRLIYYSQIVNDFQKGDIAEGYSVSREKKESFPLTVTSAQKNPTAFYLCASKALASGRHTGELFFGEGSRLTVL.

The chain recombines TRBV18 with TRBJ2-3; unclear D gene. The germline CDR1 and CDR2 sequences are KGHSH and LQKENI. This CDR3 contains 13 residues. V was pared by 0 bases and J by 2 bases, with 3 bases between. In DNA form, the CDR3 reads TGTGCCAGCTCACCACCGAACACAGATACGCAGTATTTT. Residues: CASSPPNTDTQYF.

V gene TRBV7-9 combines with J gene TRBJ1-5, with D tentatively TRBD1 (6 bases). Trimming shortened V by 4 bases and J by 6 bases, and 13 bases separated the two germline ends. The CDR3 totals 14 residues. CDR1 and CDR2 from the germline V gene are SEHNR and FQNEAQ (reference sequence). The CDR3: CASSSNDRSQPQHF. CDR3 bases: TGTGCCAGCAGCTCGAACGACAGGAGTCAGCCCCAGCATTTT.

The chain uses TRBV2 and TRBJ2-5, with a tentative D call TRBD2 (5 bases). CDR3 length equals 15 residues. Per the germline V gene, CDR1 is SNHLY and CDR2 is FYNNEI. Trimming removed 9 bases at V and 4 bases at J, with 21 bases between. The DNA of the CDR3 is TGTGCCAGTAGATCCCGGCCCCTGGCGGGAGAGACCCAGTACTTC. It encodes CASRSRPLAGETQYF.

This clone has only a few counts. V is TRBV6-6 and J is TRBJ1-1; no reliable D call. The CDR3 has 11 amino acids. V lost 7 bases to trimming and J lost 4 bases, with 7 bases between them. CDR1 is MNHNY and CDR2 is SVGAGI in the germline V gene (reference sequence). DNA of the CDR3: TGTGCCAGCAATGATGTCACTGAAGCTTTCTTT. This codes for CASNDVTEAFF.

About this clone itself: The junction and the germline gene differ at one end; a read error may be behind it. This rearrangement joins TRBV9 to TRBJ2-5, with D possibly being TRBD1 (6 bases). The CDR3 spans 14 residues. Germline V gene data show CDR1 as SGDLS and CDR2 as YYNGEE. DNA for the CDR3: TGTGCCAGCGGCGTAGGGCAGGGGCCAGAGACCCAGTACTTC. It yields the protein CASGVGQGPETQYF.

This chain joins TRBV6-5 and TRBJ2-2; possibly TRBD1 for D (6 bases). There are 13 residues in the CDR3. Germline V gene data show CDR1 as MNHEY and CDR2 as SVGAGI. V shed 7 bases and J shed 5 bases, with 11 bases lying between them. For the CDR3, the DNA is TGTGCCAGCACCCTAAGGGGGACCGGGGAGCTGTTTTTT. Translation: CASTLRGTGELFF.

V usage is TRBV9 and J usage is TRBJ2-5, with 15 bases aligning to TRBD2. This CDR3 contains 15 residues. The germline gives CDR1 SGDLS, CDR2 YYNGEE. With V trimmed by 3 bases and J by 4 bases, 1 base remained unmatched. The chain's CDR3 is CASSGGLAGGETQYF. CDR3 in DNA: TGTGCCAGCAGCGGGGGACTAGCGGGAGGAGAGACCCAGTACTTC.

The chain recombines TRBV6-5 with TRBJ2-2; D is unclear. The CDR3 loop spans 12 amino acids. Per the germline V gene, CDR1 is MNHEY and CDR2 is SVGAGI. Trimming shortened V by 5 bases and J by 7 bases, and 8 bases separated the two germline ends. DNA for the CDR3: TGTGCCAGCAGTGTAGCAGGCGGGGAGCTGTTTTTT. Its protein is CASSVAGGELFF.

The chain has TRBV4-1 and TRBJ2-5; D uncertain. This CDR3 is built from 17 residues. CDR1 and CDR2 (germline): MGHRA, YSYEKL. V lost 0 bases, J lost 0 bases, and 14 bases lay in between. The CDR3 coding sequence is TGCGCCAGCAGCCAAGATCCCCCGGCAGTGTACCAAGAGACCCAGTACTTC. This encodes CASSQDPPAVYQETQYF.

The rearrangement uses TRBV6-5 and TRBJ1-5, with no clear D. Trimming pared 7 bases from V and 9 bases from J, leaving 16 bases between. Germline V gene lookup returns CDR1 MNHEY and CDR2 SVGAGI. The CDR3 sequence is 13 residues long. The CDR3 DNA reads as TGTGCCAGCACTCCTTACAAGGGTGGGCCCCAGCATTTT. Its protein product is CASTPYKGGPQHF.

This chain connects TRBV5-1 to TRBJ2-3; D gene unclear. Trimming shortened V by 7 bases and J by 1 base, and 13 bases separated the two germline ends. Germline V gene data show CDR1 as SGHRS and CDR2 as YFSETQ. The CDR3 sequence is 14 residues long. CDR3 sequence: CASGLEVGTDTQYF. The DNA of the CDR3 is TGCGCCAGCGGGCTAGAGGTCGGCACAGATACGCAGTATTTT.

This clone was picked up a small number of times. This sequence joins TRBV5-6 and TRBJ1-5, with a tentative D call TRBD1 (6 bases). With 4 bases removed from V and 8 bases from J, the gap between germline ends came to 25 bases. The V gene's germline CDR1 is SGHDT and CDR2 YYEEEE. CDR3 length equals 17 residues. The CDR3 spells CASSPPRGIGGLKPQHF. CDR3 sequence (DNA): TGTGCCAGCAGCCCCCCGAGGGGGATCGGGGGCCTTAAGCCCCAGCATTTT.

This clone was seen a handful of times. The chain is built from TRBV11-1 and TRBJ1-1; TRBD1 is a possible D gene (6 bases). The CDR3 is 17 amino acids. Trimming took off 5 bases at V and 1 base at J, with 20 bases between the two ends. Germline V gene lookup returns CDR1 SGHAT and CDR2 FQDESV (reference sequence). The CDR3 spells CASSGYGQKKPNTEAFF. DNA of the CDR3: TGTGCCAGCAGCGGATATGGACAGAAAAAGCCGAACACTGAAGCTTTCTTT.

J is TRBJ2-7 and V is TRBV2; D remains unclear. The V and J ends lost 4 bases and 3 bases respectively, with 10 bases between them. Per the germline V gene, CDR1 is SNHLY and CDR2 is FYNNEI. This CDR3 region has 13 residues. The CDR3 loop reads CASSVDTGYEQYF. CDR3 DNA sequence: TGTGCCAGCAGTGTCGACACGGGCTACGAGCAGTACTTC.

This chain connects TRBV5-8 to TRBJ1-5; D is possibly TRBD1 (5 bases). With 7 bases removed from V and 2 bases from J, the gap between germline ends came to 28 bases. Germline lookup yields CDR1 SGHTS and CDR2 YDEGEE. This CDR3 has 19 residues. The CDR3 region is CASSSPGTGLFWGNQPQHF. DNA for the CDR3: TGTGCCAGCTCCTCCCCCGGGACGGGGCTATTCTGGGGCAATCAGCCCCAGCATTTT.

There are a few counts of this clone. Mismatch with germline at one junction end may stem from a read error. This chain links TRBV5-3 with TRBJ2-7; TRBD2 might be the D (5 bases). TRBV5-3 is recorded as an ORF, its role being uncertain. The CDR3 is 14 amino acids. CDR3 sequence: CASSSSGGNYEQYF. CDR3 nucleotide sequence: TGTGCCAGCAGCTCCAGCGGAGGCAACTACGAGCAGTACTTC.

In nucleotides, the CDR3 is TGTGCCAGCAGCGTACGGACAGGTTCTGAAGCTTTCTTT. Encoded protein: CASSVRTGSEAFF. The chain is built from TRBV7-7 and TRBJ1-1; 7 positions match TRBD1. V was pared by 5 bases and J by 6 bases, with 6 bases of the junction left unmatched. There are 13 residues in the CDR3. Germline V CDR1 and CDR2: SSHAT, FNYEAQ (reference sequence).

The table lists this clone with a count of one. The rearrangement links TRBV29-1 to TRBJ2-2; no firm D call. V dropped 5 bases and J dropped 3 bases, with 4 bases sitting between them. The germline V gene has CDR1 SQVTM and CDR2 ANQGSEA. This CDR3 contains 11 residues. The CDR3 protein is CSVKDTGELFF. CDR3 DNA sequence: TGCAGCGTTAAGGACACCGGGGAGCTGTTTTTT.

The rearrangement joins TRBV10-3 to TRBJ1-1, with D unresolved. V was clipped by 8 bases and J by 9 bases, with 16 bases between them. Germline CDR1 ENHRY, CDR2 SYGVKD. The CDR3 contains 12 residues. The CDR3 DNA is TGTGCCATCGCGCACACTGCGGAAAAAGCTTTCTTT. Translation gives CAIAHTAEKAFF.

The chain carries TRBV30 and TRBJ2-5; D gene uncertain. Trimming took 3 bases from V and 4 from J, leaving 6 bases between them. CDR1 GTSNPN and CDR2 SVGIG come from the germline V gene (reference sequence). This CDR3 is 11 amino acids long. The CDR3 nucleotides are TGTGCCTGGAGGTTAATAGAGACCCAGTACTTC. It specifies CAWRLIETQYF.